Given below is one TCR beta chain in context. Its matching antigen is unknown. One end of the junction fails to match germline, which may point to a read error. The data derive from a study of shared clonotypes between healthy human individuals. Study at large: Researchers assigned three CD4 naive, three CD4 memory, two CD8 naive and one CD8 memory plate to each donor.

Clones were sequenced by immunoSEQ multiplex PCR, and TCRdb holds only the in-frame ones, with some missing. The profile shows some 1 million clones, about 75% of them singletons. The CDR3 is 13 residues long. CDR1 is SSHAT, CDR2 FNYEAQ, per germline (reference sequence). Whole-study results and caveats: An expected dependence of interdonor clonotype sharing on sequencing depth was noted. Lower generation probabilities were found for non-shared clonotypes than for those shared by all four donors.

Sequencing was done on a sample of memory CD4+ T cells sorted from blood. The sample's subset: CD45RA-negative fraction. The chain couples TRBV7-7 to TRBJ2-7; D perhaps matches TRBD2 (5 bases). The TCR sequence derives from a man between 18 and 29 years old in good health. CDR3 DNA sequence: TGTGCTAGCAGCACCTCCCCGGGGTACGAGCAGTACTTC. Amino acids: CASSTSPGYEQYF.